This is a list of T cell receptor beta chains from one sample in a study of T-cell memory formation after mild COVID-19. TCRdb reanalysed the 5' RACE reads using MiXCR and keeps one entry per CDR3 protein. The sample lists 130,000 to 150,000 distinct CDR3 sequences; 6% to 7% were seen once. Sequenced input: PBMCs or a T cell subset sorted from them (not recorded which). All receptors derive from an adult woman who had mild COVID-19 (a few samples of this study predate the infection). Cell type and time point are not known. The CDR3 runs from the conserved cysteine through the conserved F or W. D genes are given only for firm matches. Some rows have no size entry. The others give once, few or many, or a class for an expanded clone.

V: TRBV20-1
D: TRBD2
J: TRBJ2-1
size: few
DNA: TGCAGTGCCCCCCGGGGTAGCGGGCAACTCTTCGGGAATGAGCAGTTCTTC
CDR3: CSAPRGSGQLFGNEQFF

V: TRBV7-9
D: TRBD2
J: TRBJ2-1
size: many
DNA: TGTGCCTCCATGAGGACTAGCGGGGGTAATGAGCAGTTCTTC
CDR3: CASMRTSGGNEQFF

V: TRBV20-1
D: TRBD2
J: TRBJ2-3
size: many
DNA: TGCAGTGCTCCTGCTGCGGGGGGCAGGGCAGATACGCAGTATTTT
CDR3: CSAPAAGGRADTQYF

V: TRBV24-1
D: TRBD2
J: TRBJ2-2
size: NA
DNA: TGTGCCACCAGTGATCCGGGGGGTCGGAACACCGGGGAGCTGTTTTTT
CDR3: CATSDPGGRNTGELFF

V: TRBV12-3/TRBV12-4
D: TRBD1
J: TRBJ1-3
size: NA
DNA: TGTGCCAGCACCGGACAGGGCCAATACACCATATATTTT
CDR3: CASTGQGQYTIYF

V: TRBV6-5
D: TRBD1
J: TRBJ1-2
size: many
DNA: TGTGCCAGCAGTCCCGACGGGACAGGGGGATTTGGCTACACCTTC
CDR3: CASSPDGTGGFGYTF

V: TRBV12-3/TRBV12-4
D: NA
J: TRBJ2-5
size: few
DNA: TGTGCCAGCAGTTTAAATGAGGGAGAGACCCAGTACTTC
CDR3: CASSLNEGETQYF

V: TRBV7-2
D: NA
J: TRBJ2-7
size: few
DNA: TGTGCCAGCAGCTCATCGGGGGTTTCCTACGAGCAGTACTTC
CDR3: CASSSSGVSYEQYF

V: TRBV12-3/TRBV12-4
D: NA
J: TRBJ2-7
size: many
DNA: TGTGCCAGCAGTTTGATCCAAACCTACGAGCAGTACTTC
CDR3: CASSLIQTYEQYF

V: TRBV7-3
D: TRBD1
J: TRBJ2-1
size: many
DNA: TGTGCCAGCAGCTTCACGAGGACAGGGGGGAATGAGCAGTTCTTC
CDR3: CASSFTRTGGNEQFF

V: TRBV7-7
D: TRBD1
J: TRBJ2-5
size: many
DNA: TGTGCTAGCAGCTTAGCCGGGACAGGAGAGACCCAGTACTTC
CDR3: CASSLAGTGETQYF

V: TRBV29-1
D: NA
J: TRBJ2-1
size: many
DNA: TGCAGCGCAGCGGTGGGTCTTTACAATGAGCAGTTCTTC
CDR3: CSAAVGLYNEQFF

V: TRBV6-5
D: NA
J: TRBJ2-3
size: few
DNA: TGTGCCAGCAGTCCTTTGCCGAGGACCCACACAGATACGCAGTATTTT
CDR3: CASSPLPRTHTDTQYF

V: TRBV20-1
D: NA
J: TRBJ2-7
size: many
DNA: TGCAGTGCTACTGTCTCCCTCCACGAGCAGTACTTC
CDR3: CSATVSLHEQYF

V: TRBV4-1
D: NA
J: TRBJ2-7
size: few
DNA: TGCGCCAGCAGCGGACACGTCGGAGCTCCCGAGCAGTACTTC
CDR3: CASSGHVGAPEQYF

V: TRBV6-1
D: TRBD1
J: TRBJ1-2
size: NA
DNA: TGTGCCAGCAGAGAGACAGGGACCTATGGCTACACCTTC
CDR3: CASRETGTYGYTF

V: TRBV12-3/TRBV12-4
D: NA
J: TRBJ2-5
size: few
DNA: TGTGCCAGCAGTTTGCTCGGAGAGACCCAGTACTTC
CDR3: CASSLLGETQYF

V: TRBV6-1
D: NA
J: TRBJ1-5
size: NA
DNA: TGTGCCAGCAGTGAAAACAGCCCTAATCAGCCCCAGCATTTT
CDR3: CASSENSPNQPQHF

V: TRBV19
D: NA
J: TRBJ1-5
size: few
DNA: TGTGCCAGTAGTATCCCCAGGCGTGGGAATCAGCCCCAGCATTTT
CDR3: CASSIPRRGNQPQHF

V: TRBV9
D: NA
J: TRBJ1-6
size: NA
DNA: TGTGCCAGCAGCTCTACAACAGGGACGAATTCACCCCTCCACTTT
CDR3: CASSSTTGTNSPLHF

V: TRBV4-2
D: NA
J: TRBJ1-5
size: many
DNA: TGTGCCAGCAGCCAAGTGGCTGGGGGCGATCAGCCCCAGCATTTT
CDR3: CASSQVAGGDQPQHF

V: TRBV12-3/TRBV12-4
D: TRBD1
J: TRBJ1-1
size: many
DNA: TGTGCCAGCAGGTCAGGGACAGGGGTTCTAGCTTTCTTT
CDR3: CASRSGTGVLAFF

V: TRBV3-1
D: NA
J: TRBJ2-7
size: few
DNA: TGTGCCACGTCTAGATCCGCATCCTACGAGCAGTACTTC
CDR3: CATSRSASYEQYF

V: TRBV4-1
D: NA
J: TRBJ1-1
size: few
DNA: TGCGCCAGCAGCCCTCATAAGATGGTGAACACTGAAGCTTTCTTT
CDR3: CASSPHKMVNTEAFF

V: TRBV6-1
D: TRBD1
J: TRBJ2-7
size: few
DNA: TGTGCCAGCAGTCGAGGGGGACAGGGCACCTACGAGCAGTACTTC
CDR3: CASSRGGQGTYEQYF

V: TRBV20-1
D: TRBD2
J: TRBJ2-3
size: many
DNA: TGCAGTGCCATCACTAGCGGGAGGTCCAACACAGATACGCAGTATTTT
CDR3: CSAITSGRSNTDTQYF